These 27 T cell receptor beta chains came from one sample sequenced in a study of blood T cells in healthy people across ages. Sample-barcoded 5' priming and a J-beta primer mix drove a second PCR of roughly 7 to 11 cycles. TCRdb recomputed calls from the 5' RACE reads with MiXCR, one row per CDR3 protein. Here the sample spans just over 1 million distinct CDR3 sequences, under 55% being singletons. The sequenced sample consisted of blood. The receptors derive from a woman aged 55-75 years in good health.

The chain couples TRBV19 to TRBJ2-1, with 8 positions matching TRBD2. Trimming at V came to 3 bases and at J to 13 bases, leaving 5 bases not matched to a gene. This CDR3 contains 12 residues. Germline CDR1 LNHDA, CDR2 SQIVND (reference sequence). The CDR3 sequence is CASSIQRERQFF. The CDR3 DNA sequence: TGTGCCAGTAGTATCCAGCGGGAGCGCCAGTTCTTC.

The chain recombines TRBV7-9 with TRBJ2-7; D might be TRBD2 (5 bases). The CDR3 is made up of 12 amino acids. Trimming pared 6 bases from V and 7 bases from J, leaving 13 bases between. Germline V lookup: CDR1 SEHNR, CDR2 FQNEAQ (reference sequence). The CDR3, as DNA: TGTGCCAGCAGGGGTACGGGGTATGAGCAGTACTTC. Its translation: CASRGTGYEQYF.

The V call is TRBV7-9, the J call TRBJ2-1; TRBD1 agrees at 8 bases. The V segment lost 1 base and the J segment 3 bases; nucleotides outside the gene matches: 8. The CDR3 has 17 residues. Germline CDR1 and CDR2: SEHNR and FQNEAQ (reference sequence). The CDR3 is CASSLGDQGAFYNEQFF. In DNA form, the CDR3 reads TGTGCCAGCAGCTTAGGGGACCAGGGGGCTTTCTACAATGAGCAGTTCTTC.

The V gene is TRBV10-3, the J gene TRBJ2-7; D assignment may be TRBD1 or TRBD2 (5 bases each). The CDR3 extends over 13 amino acids. CDR1 is ENHRY and CDR2 is SYGVKD in the germline V gene. Trimming cost V 5 bases and J 1 base, with 9 bases left between them. DNA for the CDR3: TGTGCCATCAGTCGGGACGGATCCTACGAGCAGTACTTC. Translating gives CAISRDGSYEQYF.

This clonotype appeared a few times. The chain employs TRBV9 and TRBJ2-1; TRBD2 aligns across 9 bases. With V trimmed by 3 bases and J by 9 bases, 13 bases remained unmatched. This CDR3 has 16 amino acids. CDR1 is SGDLS and CDR2 is YYNGEE in the germline V gene. The CDR3 DNA sequence: TGTGCCAGCAGCGGTTCGCGGGAGGGACGCATGATTGAGCAGTTCTTC. Protein product: CASSGSREGRMIEQFF.

The chain employs TRBV27 and TRBJ1-5, with D perhaps matching TRBD1 (6 bases). Trimming left V 6 bases short and J 0 bases short, with 18 bases between. CDR3 length: 17 residues. The germline gives CDR1 MNHEY, CDR2 SMNVEV (reference sequence). The CDR3 protein is CASRRTGTPYSNQPQHF. The CDR3 nucleotides are TGTGCCAGCAGGAGAACAGGGACCCCTTATAGCAATCAGCCCCAGCATTTT.

This clonotype was recorded at least ten times. CDR3 residues: CASSTGSTQYF. The CDR3 bases are TGTGCCAGCAGCACAGGGTCAACCCAGTACTTC. This sequence joins TRBV12-3 or TRBV12-4 and TRBJ2-5; D may be TRBD1 (6 bases). Trimming shortened V by 6 bases and J by 8 bases, and 10 bases separated the two germline ends. The CDR3 is made up of 11 amino acids.

V gene TRBV20-1 combines with J gene TRBJ2-5, with 11 bases that match TRBD2. Germline V gives CDR1 DFQATT, CDR2 SNEGSKA (reference sequence). The CDR3 has 17 amino acids. Losses at the gene ends were 6 bases for V and 0 bases for J; bases not matched to a gene: 12. The CDR3, as DNA: TGCAGTGCCGCCACGGGACTAGCGGTGGGGTACCAAGAGACCCAGTACTTC. Translated: CSAATGLAVGYQETQYF.

The gene calls are TRBV5-1 and TRBJ2-6; D may be TRBD1 (6 bases). Per the germline V gene, CDR1 is SGHRS and CDR2 is YFSETQ. This CDR3 has 17 amino acids. Deletions cut 3 bases from V and 2 bases from J, with 15 bases between. The CDR3 sequence: CASSSGAVVAGANVLTF. Written as DNA, the CDR3 is TGCGCCAGCAGCTCAGGGGCGGTGGTCGCTGGGGCCAACGTCCTGACTTTC.

This clonotype was seen only a few times. The genes are TRBV10-3 and TRBJ1-5; tentative D call: TRBD1 (5 bases). This CDR3 comprises 14 residues. Trimming cost V 6 bases and J 4 bases, with 13 bases left between them. Per the germline V gene, CDR1 is ENHRY and CDR2 is SYGVKD. CDR3 sequence reads: CAIRGDGRNQPQHF. In DNA form, the CDR3 reads TGTGCCATCAGAGGGGACGGTCGTAATCAGCCCCAGCATTTT.

The chain combines TRBV29-1 with TRBJ2-7, with unresolved D. V lost 6 bases and J 7 bases, leaving 13 bases between the germline ends. The CDR3 is made up of 11 amino acids. The germline CDR1 and CDR2 sequences are SQVTM and ANQGSEA. The DNA of the CDR3 is TGCAGCGTCCGGAGCGCTGGGGAGCAGTACTTC. This gives the protein CSVRSAGEQYF.

This clonotype appeared a few times. The chain is built from TRBV2 and TRBJ2-5; tentative D call: TRBD2 (5 bases). The CDR3 has 12 residues. The ends were cut back, 6 bases at V and 2 bases at J, with 7 bases in the middle. CDR1 is SNHLY and CDR2 is FYNNEI in the germline V gene. CDR3 residues: CASRADQETQYF. CDR3 DNA: TGTGCCAGCAGAGCGGATCAAGAGACCCAGTACTTC.

The chain uses TRBV2 and TRBJ2-7, with D perhaps being TRBD1 or TRBD2 (5 bases each). Germline V CDR1 and CDR2: SNHLY, FYNNEI. V lost 6 bases to trimming and J lost 2 bases, with 17 bases between them. The CDR3 covers 15 residues. CDR3 in amino acids: CASRERPGRAYEQYF. The CDR3 DNA follows: TGTGCCAGCAGAGAGCGTCCGGGACGGGCCTACGAGCAGTACTTC.

The chain employs TRBV25-1 and TRBJ2-2, with a weak D call TRBD2 (5 bases). The germline V gene has CDR1 MGHDK and CDR2 SYGVNS. V was trimmed by 7 bases and J by 6 bases, leaving 12 bases between them. The CDR3 extends over 13 amino acids. The DNA for the CDR3 is TGTGCCAGCACTAAGGGAGTCGCCGGGGAGCTGTTTTTT. Its translation is CASTKGVAGELFF.

This clonotype was seen a handful of times. V is TRBV10-3 and J is TRBJ2-5; TRBD1 agrees at 7 bases. J lost 3 bases, V lost 3 bases, and 10 bases had no gene match. Germline assignment: CDR1 ENHRY and CDR2 SYGVKD. The CDR3 covers 16 residues. Written as DNA, the CDR3 is TGTGCCATCAGTGATTCTCCGGGACAGACGAAAGAGACCCAGTACTTC. Amino acids: CAISDSPGQTKETQYF.

The rearrangement uses TRBV19 and TRBJ1-1; D unclear. Germline assignment: CDR1 LNHDA and CDR2 SQIVND (reference sequence). Between the trimmed V and J ends, which lost 1 base and 0 bases, there was a span of 9 bases. The CDR3 is made up of 15 amino acids. The CDR3: CASSIAVAMNTEAFF. The CDR3 nucleotides read TGTGCCAGTAGTATAGCTGTAGCCATGAACACTGAAGCTTTCTTT.

The chain recombines TRBV6-1 with TRBJ2-1, with 10 bases lining up with TRBD2. After removal of 4 bases from V and 2 bases from J, the junction contained 5 bases not matched to a gene. The CDR3 consists of 16 residues. The germline CDR1 and CDR2 sequences are MNHNS and SASEGT. The CDR3 region has the DNA TGTGCCAGCAGTGCACGTAGCGGGAGGCCCTACAATGAGCAGTTCTTC. Protein: CASSARSGRPYNEQFF.

This clonotype has a handful of counts. This chain uses TRBV28 with TRBJ1-5; perhaps TRBD1 as D (5 bases). This CDR3 comprises 14 residues. Looked up from germline, CDR1 is MDHEN and CDR2 is SYDVKM. The V end was cut by 10 bases, the J end by 0 bases, with 13 bases between. The CDR3 region has the DNA TGTGCCATTCTGGGGCGCTATAGCAATCAGCCCCAGCATTTT. The encoded protein is CAILGRYSNQPQHF.

The rearrangement uses TRBV11-2 and TRBJ1-1, with D maybe TRBD1 (5 bases). The CDR3 consists of 13 residues. Trimming left V 5 bases short and J 5 bases short, with 12 bases between. CDR1 SGHAT and CDR2 FQNNGV come from the germline V gene. The CDR3 spells CASSRKDKTEAFF. The DNA of the CDR3 is TGTGCCAGCAGCCGAAAGGACAAAACTGAAGCTTTCTTT.

As DNA, the CDR3 is TGTGCCAGCAGCAGGGAACAGGGAAATTCACCCCTCCACTTT. It is translated as CASSREQGNSPLHF. The V and J genes are TRBV7-9 and TRBJ1-6; D might be TRBD1 (6 bases). Germline CDR1 and CDR2: SEHNR and FQNEAQ (reference sequence). Trimming took off 5 bases at V and 7 bases at J, with 12 bases between the two ends. The CDR3 has 14 residues.

This clonotype was detected a few times. The chain recombines TRBV11-2 with TRBJ2-3, with 8 bases identical to TRBD1. The CDR3 length is 20 residues. J lost 5 bases, V lost 5 bases, and 24 bases had no gene match. The germline V gene has CDR1 SGHAT and CDR2 FQNNGV. Here the CDR3 DNA reads TGTGCCAGCAGCAACAGACTCGGGCAGGGGGCCTCATGGGGTGTAGATACGCAGTATTTT. Translating it yields CASSNRLGQGASWGVDTQYF.

The V call is TRBV7-2, the J call TRBJ2-7; 10 bases are shared with TRBD2. With the DNA end fitting TRBJ2-5 better, the J assignment may be wrong. The CDR3 loop spans 16 amino acids. In germline, CDR1 is SGHTA, CDR2 FQGNSA. The CDR3 DNA follows: TGTGCCAGCAGCTTACACGTACTAGCGGGACAAGAGACCCAGTACTTC. This codes for CASSLHVLAGQETQYF.

This clonotype was found a few times. This chain joins TRBV5-1 and TRBJ2-3, with 10 bases fitting TRBD1. Trimming at V came to 7 bases and at J to 0 bases, leaving 11 bases not matched to a gene. Per germline, CDR1 SGHRS and CDR2 YFSETQ. The CDR3 sequence is 17 residues long. CDR3 sequence reads: CASARHMGQGSTDTQYF. CDR3 DNA sequence: TGCGCCAGCGCCCGTCACATGGGACAGGGGAGCACAGATACGCAGTATTTT.

The chain carries TRBV20-1 and TRBJ2-7; a weak D match, TRBD2 (5 bases). V lost 0 bases, J lost 3 bases, and 18 bases lay in between. The CDR3 loop spans 16 amino acids. Germline CDR1 reads DFQATT; CDR2 reads SNEGSKA (reference sequence). The CDR3 protein is CSARDLERTGYYEQYF. CDR3 DNA: TGCAGTGCTAGAGATCTCGAGAGGACGGGGTACTACGAGCAGTACTTC.

The gene calls are TRBV12-3 or TRBV12-4 and TRBJ2-7, with TRBD1 as a possible D gene (5 bases). Trimming pared 3 bases from V and 7 bases from J, leaving 16 bases between. The CDR3 spans 14 residues. As DNA, the CDR3 is TGTGCCAGCAGTTTCCCAGGGCGGAACAATGAGCAGTACTTC. This gives the protein CASSFPGRNNEQYF.

The chain carries TRBV4-1 and TRBJ1-5; 8 bases map to TRBD1. This CDR3 is 14 amino acids long. V dropped 4 bases and J dropped 7; count of bases not matched to a gene: 6. Germline CDR1 MGHRA, CDR2 YSYEKL. Here the CDR3 DNA reads TGCGCCAGCAGCCTCGGACAGGGACGCCAGCCCCAGCATTTT. It is translated as CASSLGQGRQPQHF.

This clonotype was counted between two and nine times. The chain combines TRBV27 with TRBJ2-7; D is possibly TRBD1 (6 bases). V lost 2 bases, J lost 5 bases, and 10 bases lay in between. Germline lookup yields CDR1 MNHEY and CDR2 SMNVEV (reference sequence). CDR3 length equals 13 residues. The CDR3 DNA is TGTGCCAGCAGTTTACCAGGGGTGGACGAGCAGTACTTC. As protein: CASSLPGVDEQYF.